The rows below give T cell receptor beta chains drawn from one sample of a study of shared clonotypes between healthy human individuals. Repertoires were generated with immunoSEQ multiplex PCR, while TCRdb's copy carries only in-frame clones and drops some. The sample gives about 2.3 million clones, about 90% of which show up once; more than 0.35% is in the top ten. Sequenced sample: naive CD4+ T cells from PBMCs. The receptors come from a man aged 18 to 35 in good health. Some clones in this sample may be carry-over from other donors' samples. The CDR3 runs from the conserved cysteine through the conserved F or W.

V: TRBV28; J: TRBJ2-1; CDR3: CASSYRDEQFF
V: TRBV6-5; J: TRBJ2-1; CDR3: CASSYSGLGNEQFF
V: TRBV30; J: TRBJ1-2; CDR3: CAWSTGHPPDGYTF
V: TRBV7-2; J: TRBJ2-5; CDR3: CASSLVSFGAHF
V: TRBV10-3; J: TRBJ2-7; CDR3: CAIGEGTSGTYEQYF
V: TRBV28; J: TRBJ1-1; CDR3: CASSLVPSPTEAFF
V: TRBV7-6; J: TRBJ2-7; CDR3: CASSLGIPGQDVLYF
V: TRBV5-1; J: TRBJ2-7; CDR3: CASSTGPPGNEQYF
V: TRBV10-2; J: TRBJ2-1; CDR3: CASSDRRRPNNEQFF
V: TRBV28; J: TRBJ1-1; CDR3: CASSLGGQGWSEAFF
V: TRBV5-1; J: TRBJ2-3; CDR3: CASALAGGADTQYF
V: TRBV27; J: TRBJ1-1; CDR3: CASSSRLTPTEAFF
V: TRBV7-8; J: TRBJ2-7; CDR3: CASSLTGTDPYEQYF
V: TRBV5-4; J: TRBJ1-1; CDR3: CASSLQEDTEAFF
V: TRBV7-6; J: TRBJ2-2; CDR3: CASSRTLDTGELFF
V: TRBV9; J: TRBJ2-7; CDR3: CASSADRGSYEQYF
V: TRBV6-5; J: TRBJ2-7; CDR3: CASSYLRGTYEQYF
V: TRBV18; J: TRBJ2-5; CDR3: CASSPPGQETQYF
V: TRBV5-6; J: TRBJ2-3; CDR3: CASSSNTWESTDTQYF
V: TRBV5-1; J: TRBJ1-5; CDR3: CASSLTGSNQPQHF
V: TRBV29-1; J: TRBJ2-1; CDR3: CSGGGGTSGSGSYNEQFF
V: TRBV7-2; J: TRBJ1-4; CDR3: CASSPRQGVGEKLFF
V: TRBV6-6; J: TRBJ2-7; CDR3: CATFPTAGFYEQYF
V: TRBV7-2; J: TRBJ1-5; CDR3: CASSLVRTALNQPQHF
V: TRBV5-1; J: TRBJ1-1; CDR3: CASSLLERNTEAFF
V: TRBV5-1; J: TRBJ2-3; CDR3: CASSLETFGDTQYF
V: TRBV4-3; J: TRBJ2-3; CDR3: CASSPQGTDTQYF
V: TRBV10-3; J: TRBJ2-7; CDR3: CAISNSGQAYEQYF
V: TRBV19; J: TRBJ1-5; CDR3: CASRYKRGGNQPQHF